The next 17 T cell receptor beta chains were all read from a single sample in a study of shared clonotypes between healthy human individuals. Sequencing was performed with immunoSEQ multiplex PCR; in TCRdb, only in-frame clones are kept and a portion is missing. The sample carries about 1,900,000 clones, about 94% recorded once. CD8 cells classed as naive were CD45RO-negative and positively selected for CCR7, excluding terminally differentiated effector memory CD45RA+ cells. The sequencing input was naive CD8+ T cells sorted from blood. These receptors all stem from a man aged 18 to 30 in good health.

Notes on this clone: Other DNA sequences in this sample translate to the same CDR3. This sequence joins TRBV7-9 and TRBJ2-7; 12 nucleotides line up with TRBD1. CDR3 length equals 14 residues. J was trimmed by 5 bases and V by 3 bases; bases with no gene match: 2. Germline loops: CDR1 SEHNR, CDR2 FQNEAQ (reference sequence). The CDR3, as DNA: TGTGCCAGCAGCTTGGGGACAGGGGGCCACGAGCAGTACTTC. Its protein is CASSLGTGGHEQYF. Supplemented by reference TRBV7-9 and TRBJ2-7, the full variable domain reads DTGVSQNPRHKITKRGQNVTFRCDPISEHNRLYWYRQTLGQGPEFLTYFQNEAQLEKSRLLSDRFSAERPKGSFSTLEIQRTEQGDSAMYLCASSLGTGGHEQYFGPGTRLTVT.

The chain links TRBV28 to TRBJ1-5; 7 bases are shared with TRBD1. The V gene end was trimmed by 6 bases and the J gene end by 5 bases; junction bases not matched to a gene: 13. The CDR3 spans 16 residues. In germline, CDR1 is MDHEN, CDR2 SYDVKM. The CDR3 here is CASRPGAGGIYQPQHF. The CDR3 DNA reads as TGTGCCAGCAGACCCGGGGCAGGGGGAATTTATCAGCCCCAGCATTTT.

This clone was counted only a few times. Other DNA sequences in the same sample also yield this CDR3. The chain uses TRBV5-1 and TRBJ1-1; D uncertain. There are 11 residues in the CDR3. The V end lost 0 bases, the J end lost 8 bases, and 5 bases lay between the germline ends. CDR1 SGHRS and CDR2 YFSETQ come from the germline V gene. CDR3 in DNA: TGCGCCAGCAGCTTGGGCGGGGAAGCTTTCTTT. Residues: CASSLGGEAFF.

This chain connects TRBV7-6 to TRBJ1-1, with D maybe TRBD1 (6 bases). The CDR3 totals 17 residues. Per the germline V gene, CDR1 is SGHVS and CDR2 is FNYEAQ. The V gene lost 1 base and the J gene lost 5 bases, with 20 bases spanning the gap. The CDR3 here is CASSLEGGLMRWTEAFF. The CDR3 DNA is TGTGCCAGCAGCTTAGAGGGGGGCCTAATGCGTTGGACTGAAGCTTTCTTT.

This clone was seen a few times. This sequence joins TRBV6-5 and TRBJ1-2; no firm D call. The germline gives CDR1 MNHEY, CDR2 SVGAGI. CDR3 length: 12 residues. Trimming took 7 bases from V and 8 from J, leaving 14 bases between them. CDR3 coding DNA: TGTGCCAGCAATCCGGGCCCACGGGGCTACACCTTC. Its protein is CASNPGPRGYTF.

CDR3 sequence: CASSLPGGANEKLFF. CDR3 DNA: TGTGCCAGCTCACTGCCGGGGGGGGCTAATGAAAAACTGTTTTTT. The V gene is TRBV6-1, the J gene TRBJ1-4; TRBD1 might be the D (5 bases). From germline, CDR1 is MNHNS and CDR2 SASEGT. The CDR3 consists of 15 residues. V gave up 8 bases and J gave up 3 bases, with 16 bases separating them.

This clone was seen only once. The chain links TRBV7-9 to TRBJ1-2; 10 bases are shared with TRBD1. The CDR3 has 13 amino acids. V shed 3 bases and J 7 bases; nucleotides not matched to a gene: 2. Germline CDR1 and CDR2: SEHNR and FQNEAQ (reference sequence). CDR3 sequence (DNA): TGTGCCAGCAGCTTGGGACAGGGGTTTGGCTACACCTTC. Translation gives CASSLGQGFGYTF.

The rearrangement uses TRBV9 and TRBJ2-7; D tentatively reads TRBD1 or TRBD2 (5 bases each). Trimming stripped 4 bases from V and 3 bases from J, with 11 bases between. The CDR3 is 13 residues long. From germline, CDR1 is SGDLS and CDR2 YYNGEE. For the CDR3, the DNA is TGTGCCAGCAGCTACGGGGCCGGCTACGAGCAGTACTTC. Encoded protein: CASSYGAGYEQYF.

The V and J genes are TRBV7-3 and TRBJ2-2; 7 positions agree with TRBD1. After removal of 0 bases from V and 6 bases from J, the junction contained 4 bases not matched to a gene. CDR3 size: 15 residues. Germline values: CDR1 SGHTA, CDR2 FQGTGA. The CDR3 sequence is CASSLTTGLAGELFF. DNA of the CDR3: TGTGCCAGCAGCTTAACGACAGGGCTCGCCGGGGAGCTGTTTTTT.

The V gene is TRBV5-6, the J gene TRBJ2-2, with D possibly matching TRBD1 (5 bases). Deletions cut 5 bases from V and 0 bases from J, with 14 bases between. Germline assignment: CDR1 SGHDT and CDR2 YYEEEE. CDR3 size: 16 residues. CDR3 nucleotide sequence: TGTGCCAGCAGTCCTCCGTGGGGCGCGAACACCGGGGAGCTGTTTTTT. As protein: CASSPPWGANTGELFF.

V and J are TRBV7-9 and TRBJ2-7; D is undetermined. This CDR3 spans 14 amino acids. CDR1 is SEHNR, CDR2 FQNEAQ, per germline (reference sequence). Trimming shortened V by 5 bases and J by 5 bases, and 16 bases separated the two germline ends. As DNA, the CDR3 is TGTGCCAGCAGCCCAACGTTCGACCGACACGAGCAGTACTTC. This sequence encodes CASSPTFDRHEQYF.

In DNA form, the CDR3 reads TGTGCCAGCAGCTTATGGTTGGGGGGAGGCAATCAGCCCCAGCATTTT. Encoded protein: CASSLWLGGGNQPQHF. The chain recombines TRBV7-8 with TRBJ1-5; TRBD1 is a possible D gene (5 bases). CDR1 and CDR2 (germline): SGHVS, FQNEAQ. This CDR3 is 16 amino acids long. V lost 2 bases and J lost 2, with 13 bases in between.

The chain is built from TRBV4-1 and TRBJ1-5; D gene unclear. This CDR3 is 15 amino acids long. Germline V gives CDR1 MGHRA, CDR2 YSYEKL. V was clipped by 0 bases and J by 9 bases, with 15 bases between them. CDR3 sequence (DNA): TGCGCCAGCAGCCAAGAGTCTGCGGGGATTGGGCCCCAGCATTTT. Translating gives CASSQESAGIGPQHF.

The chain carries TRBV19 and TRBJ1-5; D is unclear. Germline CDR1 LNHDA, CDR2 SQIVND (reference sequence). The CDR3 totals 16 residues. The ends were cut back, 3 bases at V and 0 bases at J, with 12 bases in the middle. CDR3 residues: CASSMGESYSNQPQHF. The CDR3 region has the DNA TGTGCCAGTAGTATGGGAGAAAGCTATAGCAATCAGCCCCAGCATTTT.

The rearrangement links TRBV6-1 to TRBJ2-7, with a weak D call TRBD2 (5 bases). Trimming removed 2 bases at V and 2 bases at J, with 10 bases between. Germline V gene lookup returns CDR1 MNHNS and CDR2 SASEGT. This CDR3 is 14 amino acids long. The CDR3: CASSESGSPYEQYF. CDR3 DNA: TGTGCCAGCAGTGAAAGCGGCAGCCCCTACGAGCAGTACTTC.

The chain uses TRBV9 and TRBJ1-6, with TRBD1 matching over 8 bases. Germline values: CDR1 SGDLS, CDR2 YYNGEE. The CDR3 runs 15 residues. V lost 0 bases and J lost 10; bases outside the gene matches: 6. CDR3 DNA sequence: TGTGCCAGCAGCGTAGGGTCGGACAGGGCCTCACCCCTCCACTTT. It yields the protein CASSVGSDRASPLHF.

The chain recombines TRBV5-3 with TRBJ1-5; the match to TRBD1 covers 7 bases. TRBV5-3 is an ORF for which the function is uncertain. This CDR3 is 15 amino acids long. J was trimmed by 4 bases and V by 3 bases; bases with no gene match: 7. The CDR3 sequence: CARSCDRVGNQPQHF. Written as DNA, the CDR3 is TGTGCCAGAAGCTGCGACAGGGTAGGTAATCAGCCCCAGCATTTT.